The rows below give T cell receptor beta chains drawn from one sample of a study of OX40 agonist ivuxolimab in advanced cancers. Only in-frame clones appear in the TCRdb table, and some are missing; sequencing was by immunoSEQ multiplex PCR. The sample carries roughly 84,000 clones, over 75% recorded once. The source material was CD4+ or CD8+ T cells sorted from blood, sampled in a trial of the OX40 agonist ivuxolimab. The receptors shown here come from an adult with an advanced solid tumor such as melanoma, head and neck, liver or kidney cancer. Both conserved end residues are part of each CDR3. Each record gives: CDR3 protein, CDR3 DNA, D gene, clone size, CDR3 length, J gene, V gene. D genes are given only for firm matches. A row's size may be missing; if present it is once, few, many or a size class.

CASSLEGADTQYF | TGTGCCAGCAGTTTAGAGGGTGCAGATACGCAGTATTTT | . | . | 13 | TRBJ2-3 | TRBV27
CASSMGQNNSPLHF | TGTGCCAGTAGTATGGGACAGAATAATTCACCCCTCCACTTT | TRBD1 | . | 14 | TRBJ1-6 | TRBV19
CASSPGSGSGETQYF | TGTGCCAGCTCACCGGGAAGCGGGAGCGGAGAGACCCAGTACTTC | TRBD2 | few | 15 | TRBJ2-5 | TRBV18
CASSFQLDTQYF | TGTGCCAGCAGCTTTCAGTTAGATACGCAGTATTTT | . | . | 12 | TRBJ2-3 | TRBV7-2
CASSPFVLNTEAFF | TGTGCCAGCAGCCCATTTGTCTTGAACACTGAAGCTTTCTTT | . | . | 14 | TRBJ1-1 | TRBV14
CASSNRGRGTEAFF | TGTGCCAGCAGCAACAGGGGGCGGGGGACTGAAGCTTTCTTT | TRBD1 | . | 14 | TRBJ1-1 | TRBV5-6
CASLGAEEGYNEQFF | TGTGCCAGCTTGGGTGCAGAAGAGGGTTACAATGAGCAGTTCTTC | . | . | 15 | TRBJ2-1 | TRBV7-8
CAWSGGNLETQYF | TGTGCCTGGAGTGGGGGCAACCTAGAGACCCAGTACTTC | . | . | 13 | TRBJ2-5 | TRBV30
CASRPRTESYNEQFF | TGTGCCAGCAGACCCCGGACAGAAAGCTACAATGAGCAGTTCTTC | . | . | 15 | TRBJ2-1 | TRBV2
CASSKGGSGSEQYF | TGTGCCAGCAGTAAGGGGGGGAGTGGTTCCGAGCAGTACTTC | . | . | 14 | TRBJ2-7 | TRBV27
CASSVGSANYGYTF | TGTGCCAGCAGCGTAGGGTCAGCTAACTATGGCTACACCTTC | . | . | 14 | TRBJ1-2 | TRBV9
CASSPFDGSSGNTIYF | TGTGCCAGCTCACCTTTCGACGGTAGCTCTGGAAACACCATATATTTT | . | once | 16 | TRBJ1-3 | TRBV18
CASSRGLAGGTYNEQFF | TGTGCCAGCAGCCGGGGACTAGCGGGAGGGACCTACAATGAGCAGTTCTTC | TRBD2 | . | 17 | TRBJ2-1 | TRBV5-8
CTSSQDASGRAQGKQYF | TGCACCAGCAGCCAAGATGCTAGCGGGAGGGCCCAGGGGAAGCAGTACTTC | . | . | 17 | TRBJ2-7 | TRBV1
CSGRASGNTIYF | TGCAGCGGCCGGGCCTCTGGAAACACCATATATTTT | . | . | 12 | TRBJ1-3 | TRBV29-1
CASSFRTGTSAEAFF | TGCGCCAGCAGCTTCAGGACAGGCACCAGTGCTGAAGCTTTCTTT | TRBD1 | . | 15 | TRBJ1-1 | TRBV5-1
CASSIEVSERNQPQHF | TGTGCCAGTAGTATAGAGGTATCGGAGCGCAATCAGCCCCAGCATTTT | . | . | 16 | TRBJ1-5 | TRBV19
CASSATGGGTEAFF | TGTGCCAGCAGTGCGACAGGGGGCGGCACTGAAGCTTTCTTT | TRBD1 | . | 14 | TRBJ1-1 | TRBV6-5
CASSIPFGHRHRTDTQYF | TGCGCCAGCAGTATTCCTTTCGGACACCGTCACCGCACAGATACGCAGTATTTT | . | once | 18 | TRBJ2-3 | TRBV23-1
CASGRDRDIQYF | TGTGCCAGCGGCCGGGACAGAGACATTCAGTACTTC | TRBD1 | . | 12 | TRBJ2-4 | TRBV2
CASSPQQYTIYNSPLHF | TGTGCCAGCTCACCTCAACAGTATACCATTTATAATTCACCCCTCCACTTT | . | . | 17 | TRBJ1-6 | TRBV18
CASSLGQGIEQYF | TGCGCCAGCAGCCTTGGACAGGGGATCGAGCAGTACTTC | TRBD1 | . | 13 | TRBJ2-7 | TRBV4-3
CSVLQGWQDEQFF | TGCAGCGTGCTACAGGGGTGGCAGGATGAGCAGTTCTTC | TRBD1 | . | 13 | TRBJ2-1 | TRBV29-1